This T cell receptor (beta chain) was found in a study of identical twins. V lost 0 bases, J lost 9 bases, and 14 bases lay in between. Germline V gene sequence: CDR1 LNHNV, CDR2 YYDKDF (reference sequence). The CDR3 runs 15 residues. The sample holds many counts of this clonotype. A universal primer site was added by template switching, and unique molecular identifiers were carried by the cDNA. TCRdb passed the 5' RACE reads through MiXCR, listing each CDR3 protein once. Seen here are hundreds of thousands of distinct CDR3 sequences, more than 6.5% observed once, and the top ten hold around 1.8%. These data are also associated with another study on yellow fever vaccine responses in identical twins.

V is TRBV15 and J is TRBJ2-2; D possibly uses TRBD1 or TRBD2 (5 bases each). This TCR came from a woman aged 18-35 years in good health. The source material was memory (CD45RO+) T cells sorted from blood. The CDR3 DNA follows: TGTGCCACCAGCAGAGAGGGACCCGCCCAAAGGGAGCTGTTTTTT. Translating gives CATSREGPAQRELFF.